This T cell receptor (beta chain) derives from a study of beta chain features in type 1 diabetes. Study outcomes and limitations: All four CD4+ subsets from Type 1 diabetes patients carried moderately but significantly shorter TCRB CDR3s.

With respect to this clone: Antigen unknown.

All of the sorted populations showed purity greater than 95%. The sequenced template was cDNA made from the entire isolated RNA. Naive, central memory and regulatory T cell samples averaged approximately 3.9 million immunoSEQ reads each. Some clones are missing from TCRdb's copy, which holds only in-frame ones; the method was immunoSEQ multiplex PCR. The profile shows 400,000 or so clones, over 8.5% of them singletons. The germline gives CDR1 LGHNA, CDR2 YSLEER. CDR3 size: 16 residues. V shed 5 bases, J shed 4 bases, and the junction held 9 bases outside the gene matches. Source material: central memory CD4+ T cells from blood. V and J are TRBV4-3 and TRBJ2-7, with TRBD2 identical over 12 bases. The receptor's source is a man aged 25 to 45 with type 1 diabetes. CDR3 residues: CASSAGLAGGGYEQYF. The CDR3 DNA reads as TGCGCCAGCAGCGCGGGACTAGCGGGCGGAGGTTACGAGCAGTACTTC.